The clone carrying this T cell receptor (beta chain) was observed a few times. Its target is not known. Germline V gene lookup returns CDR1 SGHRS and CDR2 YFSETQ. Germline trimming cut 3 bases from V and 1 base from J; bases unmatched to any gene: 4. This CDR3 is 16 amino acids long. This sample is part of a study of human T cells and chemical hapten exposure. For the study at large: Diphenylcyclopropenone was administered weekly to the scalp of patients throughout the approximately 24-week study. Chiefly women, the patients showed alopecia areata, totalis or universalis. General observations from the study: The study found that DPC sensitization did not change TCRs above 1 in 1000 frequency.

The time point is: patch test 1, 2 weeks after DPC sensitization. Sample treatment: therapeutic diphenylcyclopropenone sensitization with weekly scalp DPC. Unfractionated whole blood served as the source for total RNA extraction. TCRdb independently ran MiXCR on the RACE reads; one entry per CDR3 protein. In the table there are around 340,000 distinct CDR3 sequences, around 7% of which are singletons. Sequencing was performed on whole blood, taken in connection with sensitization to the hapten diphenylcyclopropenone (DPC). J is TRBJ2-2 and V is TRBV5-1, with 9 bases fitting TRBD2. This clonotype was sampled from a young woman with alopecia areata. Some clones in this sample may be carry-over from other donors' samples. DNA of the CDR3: TGCGCCAGCAGCTCTGGACTAGCGTGGAACACCGGGGAGCTGTTTTTT. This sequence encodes CASSSGLAWNTGELFF. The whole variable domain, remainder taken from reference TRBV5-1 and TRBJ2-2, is KAGVTQTPRYLIKTRGQQVTLSCSPISGHRSVSWYQQTPGQGLQFLFEYFSETQRNKGNFPGRFSGRQFSNSRSEMNVSTLELGDSALYLCASSSGLAWNTGELFFGEGSRLTVL.